This T cell receptor (beta chain) comes out of a study of blood T cell repertoires in COVID-19. Study at large: Samples representing acute and convalescent COVID-19 were sourced from the United States, Italy and Spain. Nucleic acid was either cDNA or gDNA, and it came from T cells, B-cell-depleted T cells, or PBMCs.

The CDR3 is 14 residues long. V was trimmed by 4 bases and J by 2 bases, leaving 10 bases between them. Germline V CDR1 and CDR2: PRHDT, FYEKMQ (reference sequence). As handled by the study authors: Amplification from reference gene primers served as the basis for estimated nucleated cell counts. Sequenced by immunoSEQ multiplex PCR; TCRdb stores in-frame clones only, minus some. V, J and clone size are taken as reported in that table, and D and trimming were inferred from the DNA itself. The sample includes about 140,000 clones, roughly 80% of them seen just once. The sample was peripheral blood. The chain uses TRBV13 and TRBJ2-3; weak D call: TRBD1 (7 bases). The clonotype originates from a man aged 50 to 59 with acute or convalescent COVID-19. The CDR3 DNA follows: TGTGCCAGCAGCTCCAGGGGGGCCACAGATACGCAGTATTTT. It codes for CASSSRGATDTQYF.